The 11 T cell receptor beta chains below were found in one sample sequenced in a study of blood T cell repertoires in COVID-19. The table came from immunoSEQ multiplex PCR; TCRdb's copy has only in-frame clones and leaves some out. The sample holds about 260,000 clones, roughly four fifths seen once. Sequenced: PBMCs or T cells enriched from blood (not recorded which). Receptors originate from a man aged 25-45 years with acute COVID-19.

The chain's CDR3 is CASSPRQGAYNEQFF. Here the CDR3 DNA reads TGTGCCAGCAGCCCGCGACAGGGGGCCTACAATGAGCAGTTCTTC. This chain connects TRBV7-3 to TRBJ2-1; 9 nucleotides match TRBD1. V was clipped by 5 bases and J by 2 bases; unmatched bases: 4. The CDR3 has 15 residues. Germline V gives CDR1 SGHTA, CDR2 FQGTGA.

J is TRBJ1-5 and V is TRBV9; TRBD1 agrees at 8 bases. Germline CDR1 and CDR2: SGDLS and YYNGEE. The CDR3 consists of 15 residues. Germline trimming cut 4 bases from V and 2 bases from J; bases unmatched to any gene: 5. The CDR3 sequence: CASSTSGQGNQPQHF. The CDR3 DNA sequence: TGTGCCAGCAGCACCTCGGGACAGGGCAATCAGCCCCAGCATTTT.

This clone was seen a handful of times. This chain uses TRBV3-1 (or the pseudogene TRBV3-2) with TRBJ2-3; D ambiguous. This CDR3 spans 17 amino acids. V shed 1 base and J shed 0 bases, with 14 bases lying between them. Germline V gene data show CDR1 as LGHDT and CDR2 as YNNKEL (reference sequence). The CDR3 loop reads CASSQVAGFASTDTQYF. The CDR3, as DNA: TGTGCCAGCAGCCAAGTGGCAGGTTTCGCAAGCACAGATACGCAGTATTTT.

The rearrangement uses TRBV24-1 and TRBJ1-3; 10 bases map to TRBD1. CDR3 length: 17 amino acids. J lost 4 bases, V lost 3 bases, and 8 bases had no gene match. CDR1 KGHDR and CDR2 SFDVKD come from the germline V gene. The CDR3 protein is CATSDPNPGQGGNTIYF. The CDR3 nucleotides read TGTGCCACCAGTGATCCAAATCCGGGACAGGGGGGAAACACCATATATTTT.

The chain is built from TRBV2 and TRBJ1-1; D is ambiguous. From germline, CDR1 is SNHLY and CDR2 FYNNEI. The germline V and J ends were trimmed by 7 bases and 9 bases, with 18 bases remaining between them. This CDR3 is 13 amino acids long. Written as DNA, the CDR3 is TGTGCCAGCAACCCCCTGGGAGGGTTAAAAGCTTTCTTT. Protein: CASNPLGGLKAFF. Full variable domain (rest looked up from reference TRBV2 and TRBJ1-1): EPEVTQTPSHQVTQMGQEVILRCVPISNHLYFYWYRQILGQKVEFLVSFYNNEISEKSEIFDDQFSVERPDGSNFTLKIRSTKLEDSAMYFCASNPLGGLKAFFGQGTRLTVV.

The chain recombines TRBV4-1 with TRBJ2-1, with 7 bases lining up with TRBD2. V gave up 2 bases and J gave up 7 bases; unmatched junction bases: 14. Germline V lookup: CDR1 MGHRA, CDR2 YSYEKL. This CDR3 is built from 17 residues. The CDR3 reads CASSQHNGGGVQNEQFF. CDR3 bases: TGCGCCAGCAGCCAACACAACGGCGGGGGTGTGCAGAATGAGCAGTTCTTC.

The chain combines TRBV10-2 with TRBJ2-7; 8 nucleotides match TRBD1. Germline CDR1 WSHSY, CDR2 SAAADI. With V trimmed by 5 bases and J by 3 bases, 3 bases remained unmatched. This CDR3 comprises 13 residues. CDR3 sequence reads: CASSQGAGYEQYV. The CDR3 nucleotides read TGCGCCAGCAGTCAGGGGGCTGGCTACGAGCAGTACGTC.

The chain links TRBV2 to TRBJ2-3; 10 bases agree with TRBD1. CDR1 is SNHLY and CDR2 is FYNNEI in the germline V gene. This CDR3 region has 17 residues. V shed 11 bases and J 0 bases; nucleotides not matched to a gene: 14. The CDR3 nucleotides are TGTGCCGGGGCCGGGACAGGGGCTCCTGTTAGCACAGATACGCAGTATTTT. This sequence encodes CAGAGTGAPVSTDTQYF.

The J gene is TRBJ1-2, the V gene TRBV2; D not certain. Germline V gene sequence: CDR1 SNHLY, CDR2 FYNNEI. V lost 5 bases and J lost 2, with 9 bases in between. This CDR3 comprises 13 residues. CDR3 sequence: CASSTTGNYGYTF. CDR3 in DNA: TGTGCCAGCAGTACGACGGGGAACTATGGCTACACCTTC.

This clone was seen many times. The rearrangement joins TRBV9 to TRBJ2-1, with 9 bases fitting TRBD1. Germline CDR1 is SGDLS and CDR2 is YYNGEE. The CDR3 totals 15 residues. V trimming: 3 bases; J trimming: 6 bases; junction bases outside the gene matches: 7. The CDR3 DNA sequence: TGTGCCAGCAGCGCACAGGGGGCGTCGATCAATGAGCAGTTCTTC. Translating it yields CASSAQGASINEQFF.

V usage is TRBV5-1 and J usage is TRBJ2-3; TRBD2 matches at 9 bases. After removal of 0 bases from V and 2 bases from J, the junction contained 13 bases not matched to a gene. The CDR3 runs 19 residues. Germline V gene data show CDR1 as SGHRS and CDR2 as YFSETQ. The CDR3 loop is CASSLDQRGARPYTDTQYF. DNA of the CDR3: TGCGCCAGCAGCTTGGATCAGCGGGGGGCCCGACCCTACACAGATACGCAGTATTTT.